The 25 T cell receptor beta chains given below trace back to one sample, sequenced in a study of control samples from healthy donors and cancer patients (TCRdb year 2020). Receptors were amplified or captured by the immunoSEQ multiplex PCR assay. In TCRdb, the immuneACCESS table is reduced to in-frame sequences with V and J assigned. These tables do not hold every clone; where another copy was compared, an unresolved V gene accounts for under half, and the others remain unexplained. The sample includes some 100,000 clones, with about 80% observed a single time. About 10% of the sample is held by the ten biggest clonotypes. The specimen sequenced was blood. The receptors stem from a young woman in good health.

CDR3 DNA sequence: TGTGCCAGCAGTTACTCCCGGCAGGCGGGGGGCTATGGCTACACCTTC. This gives the protein CASSYSRQAGGYGYTF. The rearrangement joins TRBV6-6 to TRBJ1-2; a possible D gene is TRBD1 (5 bases). Looked up from germline, CDR1 is MNHNY and CDR2 is SVGAGI (reference sequence). CDR3 size: 16 residues. V was cut by 0 bases and J by 4 bases, with 15 bases left in between.

The table lists this clone with a few counts. The chain links TRBV6-5 to TRBJ2-4; perhaps D is TRBD1 or TRBD2 (5 bases each). Germline-derived CDR1 and CDR2 are MNHEY and SVGAGI. The ends were cut back, 5 bases at V and 1 base at J, with 12 bases in the middle. This CDR3 has 15 residues. CDR3 sequence reads: CASSPGGAAKNIQYF. The DNA for the CDR3 is TGTGCCAGCAGTCCTGGGGGAGCGGCCAAAAACATTCAGTACTTC.

The CDR3 bases are TGTGCCTGGAGTGTACAGGTCAACTATGGCTACACCTTC. Protein sequence: CAWSVQVNYGYTF. J is TRBJ1-2 and V is TRBV30, with a weak D call TRBD1 (5 bases). From germline, CDR1 is GTSNPN and CDR2 SVGIG (reference sequence). The CDR3 is 13 residues long. Trimming took 0 bases from V and 2 from J, leaving 7 bases between them.

The J gene is TRBJ2-7, the V gene TRBV6-1, with D uncertain. CDR3 length equals 12 residues. The V end lost 0 bases, the J end lost 3 bases, and 3 bases lay between the germline ends. CDR1 and CDR2 from the germline V gene are MNHNS and SASEGT. The CDR3 DNA follows: TGTGCCAGCAGTGAAGCTTACTACGAGCAGTACTTC. Translation gives CASSEAYYEQYF.

This clone was counted a single time. The rearrangement links TRBV7-3 to TRBJ1-3, with a weak D call TRBD1 (6 bases). CDR1 is SGHTA, CDR2 FQGTGA, per germline. The CDR3 runs 15 residues. Between the trimmed V and J ends, which lost 2 bases and 4 bases, there was a span of 12 bases. CDR3 in DNA: TGTGCCAGCAGCTTAGACACAGGGTTGGGAAACACCATATATTTT. Protein sequence: CASSLDTGLGNTIYF.

This rearrangement joins TRBV5-4 to TRBJ2-1, with D perhaps TRBD1 (5 bases). Germline V lookup: CDR1 SGHNT, CDR2 YYREEE (reference sequence). The length of the CDR3 is 15 residues. Deletions cut 0 bases from V and 7 bases from J, with 14 bases between. The CDR3 DNA reads as TGTGCCAGCAGCTTGGCCGCGACGTCAGGGAATGAGCAGTTCTTC. It is translated as CASSLAATSGNEQFF.

With respect to this clone: This sample also contains other DNA sequences that code for the same CDR3. This chain links TRBV7-9 with TRBJ1-1; D is unresolved. This CDR3 contains 11 residues. V lost 4 bases and J lost 4, with 4 bases in between. Germline V gives CDR1 SEHNR, CDR2 FQNEAQ (reference sequence). The CDR3 is CASSSSTEAFF. The CDR3 nucleotides read TGTGCCAGCAGCTCCTCCACTGAAGCTTTCTTT. Filled out from reference TRBV7-9 and TRBJ1-1, the complete variable domain reads DTGVSQNPRHKITKRGQNVTFRCDPISEHNRLYWYRQTLGQGPEFLTYFQNEAQLEKSRLLSDRFSAERPKGSFSTLEIQRTEQGDSAMYLCASSSSTEAFFGQGTRLTVV.

V gene TRBV9 combines with J gene TRBJ2-5; 7 bases match TRBD2. The germline CDR1 and CDR2 sequences are SGDLS and YYNGEE. V trimming: 4 bases; J trimming: 0 bases; junction bases outside the gene matches: 9. The CDR3 is 16 residues long. CDR3 in amino acids: CASSPLGGGYQETQYF. CDR3 sequence (DNA): TGTGCCAGCAGCCCACTGGGGGGAGGGTACCAAGAGACCCAGTACTTC.

V is TRBV5-1 and J is TRBJ1-1; no firm D call. The length of the CDR3 is 14 residues. Germline CDR1 is SGHRS and CDR2 is YFSETQ. Trimming cost V 2 bases and J 6 bases, with 14 bases left between them. The CDR3: CASSLDGGVSEAFF. In nucleotides, the CDR3 is TGCGCCAGCAGCTTAGACGGTGGAGTATCTGAAGCTTTCTTT. The variable domain in full, with the rest retrieved from reference TRBV5-1 and TRBJ1-1, is KAGVTQTPRYLIKTRGQQVTLSCSPISGHRSVSWYQQTPGQGLQFLFEYFSETQRNKGNFPGRFSGRQFSNSRSEMNVSTLELGDSALYLCASSLDGGVSEAFFGQGTRLTVV.

The genes are TRBV19 and TRBJ2-1; no clear D. The CDR3 contains 13 residues. CDR1 LNHDA and CDR2 SQIVND come from the germline V gene (reference sequence). The CDR3 DNA reads TGTGCAGAAGTGGTTTCCCCCTACAATGAGCAGTTCTTC. Amino acids: CAEVVSPYNEQFF.

Note on this clone: The sample carries other DNA sequences with the same CDR3. The rearrangement joins TRBV12-3 or TRBV12-4 to TRBJ1-2, with D tentatively TRBD1 (5 bases). The CDR3 runs to 13 residues. Trimming removed 3 bases from V and 1 base from J, with 6 bases in between. CDR3: CASSLRGNYGYTF. The CDR3 DNA is TGTGCCAGCAGTTTGAGGGGTAACTATGGCTACACCTTC.

The V and J genes are TRBV5-5 and TRBJ2-2, with 9 bases identical to TRBD1. Germline assignment: CDR1 SGHKS and CDR2 YYEKEE (reference sequence). The CDR3 runs 17 residues. With 0 bases clipped from V and 3 bases from J, the junction kept 6 bases outside the gene matches. The CDR3 region is CASSLAAQGAYTGELFF. The CDR3, as DNA: TGTGCCAGCAGCTTGGCGGCACAGGGGGCTTACACCGGGGAGCTGTTTTTT.

The chain uses TRBV12-3 or TRBV12-4 and TRBJ2-5, with D uncertain. V shed 2 bases and J shed 3 bases, with 7 bases lying between them. This CDR3 is built from 13 residues. The CDR3 region has the DNA TGTGCCAGCAGTTTAAATAGAAAAGAGACCCAGTACTTC. Translation gives CASSLNRKETQYF.

The CDR3 sequence: CASSLDPTDTQYF. Here the CDR3 DNA reads TGTGCCAGCAGCTTAGATCCGACAGATACGCAGTATTTT. This chain links TRBV11-3 with TRBJ2-3; no reliable D call. V was trimmed by 0 bases and J by 3 bases, leaving 4 bases between them. CDR3 length: 13 residues. Germline V lookup: CDR1 SGHNT, CDR2 YENEEA.

The V call is TRBV7-9, the J call TRBJ1-1; D gene unclear. The V end was cut by 1 base, the J end by 5 bases, with 11 bases between. The CDR3 is 14 amino acids. Germline CDR1 is SEHNR and CDR2 is FQNEAQ (reference sequence). The CDR3 bases are TGTGCCAGCAGCTTAGGGAATTTCGGGACTGAAGCTTTCTTT. Protein: CASSLGNFGTEAFF.

CDR3 DNA: TGTGCTAGTGGGACAGGGGGCAGTGGAAACACCATATATTTT. As protein: CASGTGGSGNTIYF. This chain joins TRBV12-5 and TRBJ1-3; 10 bases are a match to TRBD1. This CDR3 has 14 residues. Germline CDR1 is LGHNT and CDR2 is FRNRAP. Trimming cost V 6 bases and J 3 bases; bases outside gene matches: 2.

The gene calls are TRBV3-1 (or the pseudogene TRBV3-2) and TRBJ1-2; no clear D. In germline, CDR1 is LGHDT, CDR2 YNNKEL (reference sequence). CDR3 length equals 13 residues. V was trimmed by 5 bases and J by 2 bases, leaving 9 bases between them. CDR3 sequence reads: CASSRAVNYGYTF. The CDR3 bases are TGTGCCAGCAGCAGGGCGGTAAACTATGGCTACACCTTC.

The chain employs TRBV4-1 and TRBJ2-1; D tentatively reads TRBD1 or TRBD2 (6 bases each). Looked up from germline, CDR1 is MGHRA and CDR2 is YSYEKL. The CDR3 totals 16 residues. V lost 4 bases and J 0 bases, leaving 13 bases between the germline ends. This CDR3 reads CASSPPGGFSYNEQFF. DNA for the CDR3: TGCGCCAGCAGCCCCCCCGGGGGCTTCTCCTACAATGAGCAGTTCTTC.

The V gene is TRBV4-1, the J gene TRBJ1-4, with D possibly being TRBD1 (5 bases). CDR1 and CDR2 (germline): MGHRA, YSYEKL. Between the trimmed V and J ends, which lost 4 bases and 3 bases, there was a span of 15 bases. The CDR3 spans 16 residues. Here the CDR3 DNA reads TGCGCCAGCAGCCCGGGACTTCAGCACGCTAATGAAAAACTGTTTTTT. Amino acid sequence: CASSPGLQHANEKLFF.

The gene calls are TRBV15 and TRBJ2-3; 8 positions match TRBD2. J lost 4 bases, V lost 5 bases, and 14 bases had no gene match. This CDR3 comprises 17 residues. CDR1 and CDR2 (germline): LNHNV, YYDKDF (reference sequence). CDR3 DNA: TGTGCCACCAGCGAGCCGTACGGGGGGGCCGTATCAGATACGCAGTATTTT. This translates into CATSEPYGGAVSDTQYF.

This sequence joins TRBV14 and TRBJ2-5, with a tentative D call TRBD2 (5 bases). V was cut by 4 bases and J by 6 bases, with 21 bases left in between. Germline V gene lookup returns CDR1 SGHDN and CDR2 FVKESK. The CDR3 sequence is 16 residues long. The DNA of the CDR3 is TGTGCCAGCAGCCTAAAGGGAGTGGATAGGACCCAGACCCAGTACTTC. It specifies CASSLKGVDRTQTQYF.

This clone was picked up a small number of times. The chain employs TRBV21-1 and TRBJ1-1; TRBD1 is the table's D call, not checked against the DNA. TRBV21-1 has pseudogene status. The CDR3 contains 11 residues. In nucleotides, the CDR3 is TGTGCCAGCAGCAATTCAGGGTGGGCTTTCTTT. Residues: CASSNSGWAFF.

This clone was found once. V and J are TRBV5-6 and TRBJ2-3, with 11 bases that match TRBD2. CDR1 SGHDT and CDR2 YYEEEE come from the germline V gene. The CDR3 is 18 residues long. V was pared by 4 bases and J by 2 bases, with 12 bases of the junction left unmatched. The DNA of the CDR3 is TGTGCCAGCAGCCCAACATTTACTAGCGGGGGTCCCACAGATACGCAGTATTTT. This gives the protein CASSPTFTSGGPTDTQYF.

In this sample, this clone turned up many times. The rearrangement links TRBV6-4 to TRBJ2-1; the match to TRBD2 covers 9 bases. Per germline, CDR1 MRHNA and CDR2 SNTAGT. J gave up 8 bases and V 2 bases, and 4 bases lay outside the gene matches. The CDR3 is 14 amino acids. CDR3: CASSDGGGVDEQFF. As DNA, the CDR3 is TGTGCCAGCAGTGACGGCGGGGGGGTTGATGAGCAGTTCTTC.

The V gene is TRBV7-2, the J gene TRBJ1-3; 7 nucleotides agree with TRBD1. V gave up 5 bases and J gave up 4 bases; unmatched junction bases: 8. CDR1 is SGHTA, CDR2 FQGNSA, per germline. The CDR3 spans 15 residues. CDR3 nucleotides: TGTGCCAGCAGCCTATCACAGGGGACAGGAAACACCATATATTTT. It yields the protein CASSLSQGTGNTIYF.